The source of this T cell receptor (beta chain) is a study of blood T cell repertoires in COVID-19. Study background: Both acute and convalescent COVID-19 samples were obtained from the United States, Italy and Spain. In each case, the material was cDNA or gDNA derived from T cells, B-cell-depleted T cells, or PBMCs.

From germline, CDR1 is SGHVS and CDR2 FQNEAQ. This CDR3 is 15 amino acids long. Unmatched junction bases numbered 14, after V lost 0 bases and J lost 14 bases. Per the study methods: For nucleated cells, counts were estimated from reference gene primer amplification. Assay used: immunoSEQ multiplex PCR; TCRdb lists only in-frame clones, some missing. V and J calls and clone size are those listed in that table; D and trimming were worked out from the DNA. The sample gives about 150,000 clones, approximately 80% of which show up once; 7.2% is in the top ten. The clonotype comes from a woman aged 45-60 years in a cohort sampled during active or convalescent COVID-19. Sequencing was carried out using peripheral blood. This rearrangement joins TRBV7-8 to TRBJ1-2; 8 nucleotides agree with TRBD1. The CDR3 reads CASSLALGQGPRGTF. The CDR3 bases are TGTGCCAGCAGCTTAGCGCTCGGACAGGGTCCTCGGGGGACCTTC.